The rows below give T cell receptor beta chains drawn from one sample of a study of T cell changes during pregnancy in multiple sclerosis. Sequenced by immunoSEQ multiplex PCR; TCRdb stores in-frame clones only, minus some. The data hold about 39,000 clones, with 70% to 90% observed a single time. The sequencing used CD8+ T cells from peripheral blood mononuclear cells, collected in the first trimester of pregnancy. Receptors originate from a female donor with multiple sclerosis, enrolled in a pregnancy study. Both conserved end residues are part of each CDR3. Each record gives: V gene, J gene, clone size, D gene, CDR3 protein, CDR3 DNA. A D gene is named only where the DNA matches it firmly. The size of a clone is reported for some rows only, either as once, few or many, or as a class for expanded clones.

v_call: TRBV7-3; j_call: TRBJ2-3; clone_size: .; d_call: TRBD2; cdr3_aa: CASSLGQRGGTDTQYF; cdr3_nt: TGTGCCAGCAGCTTAGGGCAGCGGGGGGGAACAGATACGCAGTATTTT
v_call: TRBV19; j_call: TRBJ1-2; clone_size: once; d_call: TRBD1; cdr3_aa: CASSIPPGTGMLGYGYTF; cdr3_nt: TGTGCCAGTAGTATACCGCCCGGGACAGGGATGTTAGGCTATGGCTACACCTTC
v_call: TRBV2; j_call: TRBJ1-1; clone_size: .; d_call: TRBD1; cdr3_aa: CASTPGTGNTEAFF; cdr3_nt: TGTGCCAGCACCCCTGGGACAGGGAACACTGAAGCTTTCTTT
v_call: TRBV13; j_call: TRBJ2-6; clone_size: .; d_call: .; cdr3_aa: CASSLGPRARSGANVLTF; cdr3_nt: TGTGCCAGCAGCTTAGGTCCCAGGGCCAGGTCTGGGGCCAACGTCCTGACTTTC
v_call: TRBV12-5; j_call: TRBJ2-3; clone_size: .; d_call: .; cdr3_aa: CASGAPTISTDTQYF; cdr3_nt: TGTGCTAGTGGTGCCCCGACAATTAGCACAGATACGCAGTATTTT
v_call: TRBV4-1; j_call: TRBJ1-6; clone_size: once; d_call: TRBD1; cdr3_aa: CASSQNPTGTGGSPLHF; cdr3_nt: TGCGCCAGCAGCCAAAATCCCACCGGGACAGGGGGCTCACCCCTCCACTTT
v_call: TRBV6-5; j_call: TRBJ2-1; clone_size: once; d_call: TRBD1; cdr3_aa: CASTDRGNEQFF; cdr3_nt: TGTGCCAGCACCGACAGGGGGAATGAGCAGTTCTTC
v_call: TRBV4-3; j_call: TRBJ2-1; clone_size: .; d_call: TRBD2; cdr3_aa: CASSQAGGAGEQFF; cdr3_nt: TGCGCCAGCAGCCAGGCCGGGGGGGCGGGAGAGCAGTTCTTC
v_call: TRBV19; j_call: TRBJ2-7; clone_size: .; d_call: TRBD1; cdr3_aa: CASRGRGQSYEQYF; cdr3_nt: TGTGCCAGTAGAGGCCGGGGACAGTCCTACGAGCAGTACTTC
v_call: TRBV7-9; j_call: TRBJ1-1; clone_size: .; d_call: .; cdr3_aa: CASSLRRGSSPGEAFF; cdr3_nt: TGTGCCAGCAGCTTAAGGCGGGGGTCCTCCCCTGGGGAAGCTTTCTTT
v_call: TRBV11-2; j_call: TRBJ2-3; clone_size: .; d_call: .; cdr3_aa: CASSPLWTSTDTQYF; cdr3_nt: TGTGCCAGCAGCCCCCTTTGGACTAGCACAGATACGCAGTATTTT
v_call: TRBV6-4; j_call: TRBJ2-7; clone_size: few; d_call: TRBD1; cdr3_aa: CASSTGTGGGEQYF; cdr3_nt: TGTGCCAGCAGTACCGGGACAGGGGGTGGCGAGCAGTACTTC
v_call: TRBV4-1; j_call: TRBJ2-5; clone_size: .; d_call: .; cdr3_aa: CASSPVGLETQYF; cdr3_nt: TGCGCCAGCAGCCCAGTTGGCCTGGAGACCCAGTACTTC
v_call: TRBV6-1; j_call: TRBJ2-7; clone_size: .; d_call: .; cdr3_aa: CASWVRGTYEQYF; cdr3_nt: TGTGCCAGCTGGGTCCGGGGAACTTACGAGCAGTACTTC
v_call: TRBV19; j_call: TRBJ1-6; clone_size: .; d_call: .; cdr3_aa: CASTDAQGFYNSPLHF; cdr3_nt: TGTGCCAGTACTGATGCCCAGGGGTTTTATAATTCACCCCTCCACTTT
v_call: TRBV7-6; j_call: TRBJ2-1; clone_size: once; d_call: TRBD2; cdr3_aa: CASSSRTSGGYNEQFF; cdr3_nt: TGTGCCAGCAGCTCGAGGACTAGCGGGGGGTACAATGAGCAGTTCTTC
v_call: TRBV4-3; j_call: TRBJ2-7; clone_size: .; d_call: .; cdr3_aa: CASSQDMGGGSYEQYF; cdr3_nt: TGCGCCAGCAGCCAAGATATGGGAGGGGGGAGCTACGAGCAGTACTTC
v_call: TRBV4-2; j_call: TRBJ1-2; clone_size: few; d_call: TRBD1; cdr3_aa: CASSQDRQGDSYGYTF; cdr3_nt: TGTGCCAGCAGCCAAGATAGGCAGGGGGACAGCTATGGCTACACCTTC
v_call: TRBV21-1; j_call: TRBJ1-1; clone_size: .; d_call: .; cdr3_aa: CASSKGYRVANTEAFF; cdr3_nt: TGTGCCAGCAGCAAAGGCTACAGGGTAGCGAACACTGAAGCTTTCTTT
v_call: TRBV4-3; j_call: TRBJ2-2; clone_size: once; d_call: .; cdr3_aa: CASSQATSTGELFF; cdr3_nt: TGCGCCAGCAGCCAAGCTACCTCGACCGGGGAGCTGTTTTTT
v_call: TRBV11-3; j_call: TRBJ2-7; clone_size: .; d_call: .; cdr3_aa: CASSLAGRPEQYF; cdr3_nt: TGTGCCAGCAGCTTAGCAGGGAGGCCCGAGCAGTACTTC
v_call: TRBV9; j_call: TRBJ2-2; clone_size: .; d_call: TRBD1; cdr3_aa: CASSDQGAGELFF; cdr3_nt: TGTGCCAGCAGTGATCAGGGGGCCGGGGAGCTGTTTTTT
v_call: TRBV27; j_call: TRBJ1-2; clone_size: .; d_call: TRBD1; cdr3_aa: CASSPDRGATHTF; cdr3_nt: TGTGCCAGCAGCCCCGACAGGGGCGCAACCCACACCTTC
v_call: TRBV2; j_call: TRBJ2-7; clone_size: once; d_call: .; cdr3_aa: CASNTRDEQYF; cdr3_nt: TGTGCCAGCAATACTAGGGACGAGCAGTACTTC
v_call: TRBV25-1; j_call: TRBJ2-7; clone_size: .; d_call: .; cdr3_aa: CASSEGGALYEQYF; cdr3_nt: TGTGCCAGCAGTGAAGGAGGGGCCCTCTACGAGCAGTACTTC
v_call: TRBV4-3; j_call: TRBJ2-5; clone_size: .; d_call: .; cdr3_aa: CASTPSMTILKTQYF; cdr3_nt: TGCGCCAGCACCCCTTCCATGACTATACTGAAGACCCAGTACTTC
v_call: TRBV29-1; j_call: TRBJ2-7; clone_size: once; d_call: TRBD1; cdr3_aa: CSARRGQGSLHEQYF; cdr3_nt: TGCAGCGCCCGACGGGGACAGGGGAGTTTGCACGAGCAGTACTTC
v_call: TRBV6-6; j_call: TRBJ2-5; clone_size: .; d_call: .; cdr3_aa: CASRASAGLQETQYF; cdr3_nt: TGTGCCAGCAGGGCCTCTGCGGGCCTGCAAGAGACCCAGTACTTC
v_call: TRBV30; j_call: TRBJ2-7; clone_size: .; d_call: TRBD1; cdr3_aa: CAFSYLKLDRESRRTYEQYF; cdr3_nt: TGTGCCTTTTCGTACCTCAAGTTGGACAGGGAAAGTAGGAGGACCTACGAGCAGTACTTC
v_call: TRBV11-2; j_call: TRBJ2-5; clone_size: .; d_call: .; cdr3_aa: CASSLSGATRETQYF; cdr3_nt: TGTGCCAGCAGCTTGTCAGGGGCCACGCGAGAGACCCAGTACTTC
v_call: TRBV27; j_call: TRBJ2-3; clone_size: .; d_call: .; cdr3_aa: CASSSAQGFTDTQYF; cdr3_nt: TGTGCCAGCAGTTCAGCTCAGGGATTCACAGATACGCAGTATTTT
v_call: TRBV6-1; j_call: TRBJ1-1; clone_size: .; d_call: .; cdr3_aa: CASRLQGENTEAFF; cdr3_nt: TGTGCCAGCAGGCTACAGGGAGAGAACACTGAAGCTTTCTTT
v_call: TRBV5-8; j_call: TRBJ2-1; clone_size: .; d_call: TRBD2; cdr3_aa: CARGFAGGPSIYNEQFF; cdr3_nt: TGTGCCAGGGGGTTTGCGGGGGGCCCGAGCATCTACAATGAGCAGTTCTTC
v_call: TRBV28; j_call: TRBJ1-5; clone_size: .; d_call: .; cdr3_aa: CASCGRGYSNQPQHF; cdr3_nt: TGTGCCAGCTGTGGCAGGGGTTATAGCAATCAGCCCCAGCATTTT
v_call: TRBV7-3; j_call: TRBJ2-7; clone_size: .; d_call: .; cdr3_aa: CASSPEPQAYEQYF; cdr3_nt: TGTGCCAGCAGCCCCGAACCCCAGGCATACGAGCAGTACTTC
v_call: TRBV10-3; j_call: TRBJ2-3; clone_size: .; d_call: TRBD2; cdr3_aa: CAIGTSGSSTDTQYF; cdr3_nt: TGTGCCATTGGGACTAGCGGGTCTAGCACAGATACGCAGTATTTT
v_call: TRBV6-1; j_call: TRBJ2-7; clone_size: medium-sized; d_call: TRBD1; cdr3_aa: CASSEGDRSYEQYF; cdr3_nt: TGTGCCAGCAGTGAGGGGGACAGGTCCTACGAGCAGTACTTC
v_call: TRBV6-4; j_call: TRBJ2-6; clone_size: .; d_call: .; cdr3_aa: CASSAFREAGANVLTF; cdr3_nt: TGTGCCAGCAGTGCCTTCAGGGAGGCTGGGGCCAACGTCCTGACTTTC
v_call: TRBV4-3; j_call: TRBJ2-3; clone_size: .; d_call: TRBD2; cdr3_aa: CASSQNLAGGTDTQYF; cdr3_nt: TGCGCCAGCAGCCAAAATCTAGCGGGGGGCACAGATACGCAGTATTTT
v_call: TRBV29-1; j_call: TRBJ2-2; clone_size: .; d_call: TRBD2; cdr3_aa: CSASPGLAGARGTGELFF; cdr3_nt: TGCAGCGCCTCGCCGGGACTAGCGGGGGCTCGGGGCACCGGGGAGCTGTTTTTT
v_call: TRBV9; j_call: TRBJ1-1; clone_size: .; d_call: .; cdr3_aa: CASSVAEDSLEYMNTEAFF; cdr3_nt: TGTGCCAGCAGCGTAGCGGAGGACAGCCTCGAATACATGAACACTGAAGCTTTCTTT
v_call: TRBV9; j_call: TRBJ2-1; clone_size: .; d_call: TRBD2; cdr3_aa: CASSVGASGAYNEQFF; cdr3_nt: TGTGCCAGCAGCGTAGGGGCTAGCGGGGCGTACAATGAGCAGTTCTTC